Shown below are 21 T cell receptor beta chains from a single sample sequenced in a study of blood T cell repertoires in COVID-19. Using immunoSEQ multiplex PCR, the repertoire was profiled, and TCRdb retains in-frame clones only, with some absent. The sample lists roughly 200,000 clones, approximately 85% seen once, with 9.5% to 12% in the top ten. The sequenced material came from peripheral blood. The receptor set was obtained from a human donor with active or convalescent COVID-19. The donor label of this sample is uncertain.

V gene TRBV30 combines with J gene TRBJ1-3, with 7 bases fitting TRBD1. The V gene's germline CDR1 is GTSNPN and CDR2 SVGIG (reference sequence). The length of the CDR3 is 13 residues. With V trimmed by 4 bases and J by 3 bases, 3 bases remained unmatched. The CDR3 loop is CAWTGTVGNTIYF. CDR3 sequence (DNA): TGTGCCTGGACAGGGACAGTTGGAAACACCATATATTTT. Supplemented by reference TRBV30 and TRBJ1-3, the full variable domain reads SQTIHQWPATLVQPVGSPLSLECTVEGTSNPNLYWYRQAAGRGLQLLFYSVGIGQISSEVPQNLSASRPQDRQFILSSKKLLLSDSGFYLCAWTGTVGNTIYFGEGSWLTVV.

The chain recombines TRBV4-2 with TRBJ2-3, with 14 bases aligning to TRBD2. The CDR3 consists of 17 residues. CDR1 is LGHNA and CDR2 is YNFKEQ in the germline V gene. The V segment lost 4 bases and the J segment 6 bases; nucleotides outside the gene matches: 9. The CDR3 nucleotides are TGTGCCAGCAGCCGAATTGGGACTAGCGGGGGCGGGGATACGCAGTATTTT. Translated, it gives CASSRIGTSGGGDTQYF.

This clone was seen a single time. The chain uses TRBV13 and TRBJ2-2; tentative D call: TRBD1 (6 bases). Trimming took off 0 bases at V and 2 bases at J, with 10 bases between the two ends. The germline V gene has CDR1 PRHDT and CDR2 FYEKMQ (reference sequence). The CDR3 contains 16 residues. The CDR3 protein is CASSLGDRANTGELFF. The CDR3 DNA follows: TGTGCCAGCAGCTTAGGGGACAGAGCCAACACCGGGGAGCTGTTTTTT.

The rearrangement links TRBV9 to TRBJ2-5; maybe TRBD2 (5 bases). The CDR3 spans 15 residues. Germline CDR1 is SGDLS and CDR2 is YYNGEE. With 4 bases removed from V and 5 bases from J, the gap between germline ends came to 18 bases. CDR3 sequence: CASSPGADFWETQYF. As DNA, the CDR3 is TGTGCCAGCAGCCCCGGAGCGGATTTCTGGGAGACCCAGTACTTC.

The CDR3 region is CASSSGTSLISYEQYF. CDR3 coding DNA: TGTGCCAGCAGCTCAGGGACTAGCCTAATCTCCTACGAGCAGTACTTC. The rearrangement links TRBV11-2 to TRBJ2-7; 9 bases agree with TRBD2. J gave up 0 bases and V 4 bases, and 7 bases lay outside the gene matches. Germline V gives CDR1 SGHAT, CDR2 FQNNGV. This CDR3 is built from 16 residues. Complete variable domain (other parts from reference TRBV11-2 and TRBJ2-7): EAGVAQSPRYKIIEKRQSVAFWCNPISGHATLYWYQQILGQGPKLLIQFQNNGVVDDSQLPKDRFSAERLKGVDSTLKIQPAKLEDSAVYLCASSSGTSLISYEQYFGPGTRLTVT.

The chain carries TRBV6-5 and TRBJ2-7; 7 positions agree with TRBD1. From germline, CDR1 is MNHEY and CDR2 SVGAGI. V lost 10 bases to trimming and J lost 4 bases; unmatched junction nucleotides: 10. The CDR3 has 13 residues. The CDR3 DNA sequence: TGTGCCACAAAAGACAGGGTTCGTTACGAGCAGTACTTC. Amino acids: CATKDRVRYEQYF.

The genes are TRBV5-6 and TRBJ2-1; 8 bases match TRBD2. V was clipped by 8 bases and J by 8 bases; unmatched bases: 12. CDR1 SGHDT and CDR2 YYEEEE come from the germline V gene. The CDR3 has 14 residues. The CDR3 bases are TGTGCCAGTTCCCAGACGGGGGGGCTCTATGAGCAGTTCTTC. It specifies CASSQTGGLYEQFF.

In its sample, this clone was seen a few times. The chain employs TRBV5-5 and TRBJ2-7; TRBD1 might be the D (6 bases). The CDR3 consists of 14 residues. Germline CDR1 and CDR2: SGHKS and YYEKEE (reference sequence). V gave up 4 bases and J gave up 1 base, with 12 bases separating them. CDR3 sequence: CASSIWDTSYEQYF. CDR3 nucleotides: TGTGCCAGCAGCATATGGGACACATCCTACGAGCAGTACTTC.

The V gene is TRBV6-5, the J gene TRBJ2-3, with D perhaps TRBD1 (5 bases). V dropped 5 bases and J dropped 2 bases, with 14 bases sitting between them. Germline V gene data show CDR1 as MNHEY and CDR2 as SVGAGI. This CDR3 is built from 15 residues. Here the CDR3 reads CASSRQWSSTDTQYF. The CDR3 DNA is TGTGCCAGCAGTCGACAGTGGAGCTCCACAGATACGCAGTATTTT.

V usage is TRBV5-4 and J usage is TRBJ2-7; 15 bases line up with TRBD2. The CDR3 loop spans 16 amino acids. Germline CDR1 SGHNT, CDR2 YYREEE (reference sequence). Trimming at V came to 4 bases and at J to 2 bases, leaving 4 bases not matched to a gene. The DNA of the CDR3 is TGTGCCAGCAGCGGGACTAGCGGGGGGAGCGCCTACGAGCAGTACTTC. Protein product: CASSGTSGGSAYEQYF.

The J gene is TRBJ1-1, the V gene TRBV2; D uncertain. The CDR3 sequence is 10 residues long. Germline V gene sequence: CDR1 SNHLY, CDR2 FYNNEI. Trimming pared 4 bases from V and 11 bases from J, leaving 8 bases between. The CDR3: CASSAGAAFF. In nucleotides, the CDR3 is TGTGCCAGCAGTGCAGGCGCGGCTTTCTTT. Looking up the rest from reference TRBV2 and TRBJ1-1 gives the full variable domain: EPEVTQTPSHQVTQMGQEVILRCVPISNHLYFYWYRQILGQKVEFLVSFYNNEISEKSEIFDDQFSVERPDGSNFTLKIRSTKLEDSAMYFCASSAGAAFFGQGTRLTVV.

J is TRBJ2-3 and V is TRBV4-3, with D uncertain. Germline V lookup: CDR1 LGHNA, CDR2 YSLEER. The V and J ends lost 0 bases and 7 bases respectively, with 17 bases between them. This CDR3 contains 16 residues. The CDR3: CASSQDMQRGENTQYF. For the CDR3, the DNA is TGCGCCAGCAGCCAAGATATGCAGCGTGGCGAAAATACGCAGTATTTT.

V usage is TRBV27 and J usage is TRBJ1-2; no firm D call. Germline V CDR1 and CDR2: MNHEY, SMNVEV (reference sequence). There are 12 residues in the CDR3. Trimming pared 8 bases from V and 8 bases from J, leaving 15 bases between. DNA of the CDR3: TGTGCCAGCTCCGATGGGCTCTACGGCTACACCTTC. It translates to CASSDGLYGYTF.

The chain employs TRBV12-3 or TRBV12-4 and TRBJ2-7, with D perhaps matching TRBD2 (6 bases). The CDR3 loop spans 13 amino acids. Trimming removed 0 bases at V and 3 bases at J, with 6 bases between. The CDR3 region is CASSLAGGYEQYF. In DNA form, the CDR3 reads TGTGCCAGCAGTTTAGCGGGAGGCTACGAGCAGTACTTC.

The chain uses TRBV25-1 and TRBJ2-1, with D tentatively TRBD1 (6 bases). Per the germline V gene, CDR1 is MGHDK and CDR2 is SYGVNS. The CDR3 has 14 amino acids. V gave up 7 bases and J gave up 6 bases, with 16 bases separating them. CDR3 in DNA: TGTGCCAGCAAACTGCAGGGGCGCATCAATGAGCAGTTCTTC. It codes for CASKLQGRINEQFF.

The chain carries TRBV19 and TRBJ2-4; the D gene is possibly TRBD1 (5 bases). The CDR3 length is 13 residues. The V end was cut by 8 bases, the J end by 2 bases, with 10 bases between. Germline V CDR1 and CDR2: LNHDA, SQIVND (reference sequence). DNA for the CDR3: TGTGCCAGTCAGGGTATCACCAAAAACATTCAGTACTTC. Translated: CASQGITKNIQYF.

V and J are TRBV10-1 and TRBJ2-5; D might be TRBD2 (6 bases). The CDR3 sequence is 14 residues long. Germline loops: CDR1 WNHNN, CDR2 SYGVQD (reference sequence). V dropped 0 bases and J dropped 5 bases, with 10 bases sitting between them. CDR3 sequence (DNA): TGCGCCAGCAGTGAGTCGGAGGGAGCGGAGACCCAGTACTTC. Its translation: CASSESEGAETQYF.

The CDR3 DNA sequence: TGTGCCAGCTCACCAACTAGCGACCACCATGAGCAGTTCTTC. This codes for CASSPTSDHHEQFF. The chain uses TRBV18 and TRBJ2-1, with TRBD2 matching 7 bases. Trimming cost V 2 bases and J 8 bases; bases outside gene matches: 6. CDR3 size: 14 residues. Germline CDR1 and CDR2: KGHSH and LQKENI.

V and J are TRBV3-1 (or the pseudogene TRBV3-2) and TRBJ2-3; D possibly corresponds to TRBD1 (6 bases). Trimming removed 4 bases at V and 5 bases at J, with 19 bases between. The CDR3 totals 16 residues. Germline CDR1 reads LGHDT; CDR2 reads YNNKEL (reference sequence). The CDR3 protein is CASSPDVGASKDTQYF. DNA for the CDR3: TGTGCCAGCAGCCCGGACGTGGGGGCTAGTAAAGATACGCAGTATTTT.

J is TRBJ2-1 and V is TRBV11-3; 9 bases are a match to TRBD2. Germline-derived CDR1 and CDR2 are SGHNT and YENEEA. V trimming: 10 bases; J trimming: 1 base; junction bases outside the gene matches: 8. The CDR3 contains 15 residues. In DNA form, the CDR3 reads TGTGCCACTGCTACTAGCGGGCTATCCTACAATGAGCAGTTCTTC. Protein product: CATATSGLSYNEQFF.

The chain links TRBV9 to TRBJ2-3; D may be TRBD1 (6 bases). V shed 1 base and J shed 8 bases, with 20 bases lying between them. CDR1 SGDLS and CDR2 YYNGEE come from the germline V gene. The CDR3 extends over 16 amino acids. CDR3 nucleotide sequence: TGTGCCAGCAGCGTATTTGGGACACGAATCATAGCTACGCAGTATTTT. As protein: CASSVFGTRIIATQYF.